Listed below are T cell receptor beta chains from one sample, sequenced in a study of T-cell reconstitution after alpha-beta-depleted transplantation in children. TCRdb independently ran MiXCR on the PCR reads; one entry per CDR3 protein. The sample carries a few hundred thousand distinct CDR3 sequences, roughly an eighth recorded once. The sample consisted of PBMCs from the stem cell graft donor, taken from the stem cell graft. All receptors come from a human donor who donated a stem cell graft to a child with combined immunodeficiency. CDR3s include the opening cysteine and the closing phenylalanine or tryptophan. Fields, in order: clone size, J gene, V gene, CDR3 protein. Clone size is given for some rows only: seen once, a few or many times, or a class if the clone is expanded.

many | TRBJ1-1 | TRBV12-3/TRBV12-4 | CASSFGTGGTEAFF
few | TRBJ2-2 | TRBV5-1 | CASSPRIGTDTGELFF
few | TRBJ2-6 | TRBV6-2/TRBV6-3 | CASMAAGANVLTF
many | TRBJ1-3 | TRBV11-2 | CASSLGTVGSGNTIYF
many | TRBJ2-7 | TRBV11-2 | CASSSIRDIYEQYF
many | TRBJ2-3 | TRBV20-1 | CSAGRASGGLRDTQYF
NA | TRBJ2-7 | TRBV7-2 | CASSHGLSSYEQYF
NA | TRBJ2-7 | TRBV12-3/TRBV12-4 | CASSTYDRGYEQYF
NA | TRBJ1-2 | TRBV6-1 | CASSWDSLLSGYTF
many | TRBJ1-1 | TRBV7-2 | CASTALRGLAFF
NA | TRBJ2-7 | TRBV3-1 | CASSQVWGGVGEQYF
few | TRBJ2-1 | TRBV12-3/TRBV12-4 | CASSLVGLNNEQFF
few | TRBJ1-1 | TRBV10-3 | CAISVEDPMNTEAFF
few | TRBJ1-4 | TRBV12-3/TRBV12-4 | CASSLDSKKLFF
many | TRBJ2-7 | TRBV10-3 | CAISDPGGETGGSEQYF
many | TRBJ2-5 | TRBV27 | CASSHGTSGKETQYF
NA | TRBJ2-2 | TRBV14 | CASSQSRNTGELFF
few | TRBJ2-1 | TRBV20-1 | CSANKGGAGANEQFF
NA | TRBJ2-1 | TRBV30 | CAWRVVGGQGKNEQFF
NA | TRBJ1-5 | TRBV6-2/TRBV6-3 | CASSYLGGGGQPQHF
NA | TRBJ2-1 | TRBV28 | CASSRAGTGGGEQFF
many | TRBJ1-2 | TRBV18 | CASSLGGVDYGYTF
few | TRBJ1-2 | TRBV27 | CASGGIYGYTF
NA | TRBJ1-3 | TRBV27 | CASSSTIGDMVRNTLYF
NA | TRBJ2-2 | TRBV12-3/TRBV12-4 | CASSPSEMGTGELFF
many | TRBJ2-1 | TRBV12-3/TRBV12-4 | CASSLNYGTSGSDEQFF
NA | TRBJ2-5 | TRBV6-2/TRBV6-3 | CASSYSWTGGQETQYF
many | TRBJ2-3 | TRBV7-9 | CASSLEGLTDTQYF
few | TRBJ2-1 | TRBV7-2 | CASSLWDRASNEQFF